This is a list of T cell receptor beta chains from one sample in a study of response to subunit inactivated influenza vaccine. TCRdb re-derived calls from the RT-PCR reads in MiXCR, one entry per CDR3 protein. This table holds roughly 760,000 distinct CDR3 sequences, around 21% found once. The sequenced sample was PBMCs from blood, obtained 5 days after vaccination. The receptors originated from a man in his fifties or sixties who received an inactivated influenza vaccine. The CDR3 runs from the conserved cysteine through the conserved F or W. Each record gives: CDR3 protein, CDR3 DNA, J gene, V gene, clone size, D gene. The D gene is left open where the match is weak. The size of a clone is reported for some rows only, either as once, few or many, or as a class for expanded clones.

CDR3aa: CASTRDAGNSPLHF
CDR3nt: TGTGCCAGCACCCGGGACGCGGGCAATTCACCCCTCCACTTT
j_gene: TRBJ1-6
v_gene: TRBV7-9
abundance: few
d_gene: NA

CDR3aa: CASSDQAWYQETQYF
CDR3nt: TGTGCCAGCAGTGATCAGGCGTGGTACCAAGAGACCCAGTACTTC
j_gene: TRBJ2-5
v_gene: TRBV2
abundance: NA
d_gene: NA

CDR3aa: CASSDRANNEQFF
CDR3nt: TGTGCCAGCTCGGACAGGGCAAACAATGAGCAGTTCTTC
j_gene: TRBJ2-1
v_gene: TRBV2
abundance: NA
d_gene: TRBD1

CDR3aa: CSARAATSGRTGTQYF
CDR3nt: TGCAGTGCTAGAGCAGCGACTAGCGGGAGAACGGGGACCCAGTACTTC
j_gene: TRBJ2-5
v_gene: TRBV20-1
abundance: NA
d_gene: TRBD2

CDR3aa: CASSRNSGEQFF
CDR3nt: TGTGCCAGCAGCCGAAACTCTGGTGAGCAGTTCTTC
j_gene: TRBJ2-1
v_gene: TRBV11-2
abundance: NA
d_gene: NA

CDR3aa: CASSQQKIAEPQHF
CDR3nt: TGTGCCAGCAGTCAGCAAAAGATCGCGGAGCCCCAGCATTTT
j_gene: TRBJ1-5
v_gene: TRBV6-2/TRBV6-3
abundance: NA
d_gene: NA

CDR3aa: CSVEDRWASNTEAFF
CDR3nt: TGCAGCGTTGAAGATCGCTGGGCCTCGAACACTGAAGCTTTCTTT
j_gene: TRBJ1-1
v_gene: TRBV29-1
abundance: NA
d_gene: NA

CDR3aa: CSARDRHRSYGYTF
CDR3nt: TGCAGTGCTAGAGATCGTCACAGGTCCTATGGCTACACCTTC
j_gene: TRBJ1-2
v_gene: TRBV20-1
abundance: few
d_gene: NA

CDR3aa: CASTSAGVGGNTIYF
CDR3nt: TGTGCCAGCACTTCTGCCGGGGTGGGAGGAAACACCATATATTTT
j_gene: TRBJ1-3
v_gene: TRBV28
abundance: NA
d_gene: NA

CDR3aa: CASSSLGAGAGTEAFF
CDR3nt: TGTGCCAGCAGTTCTCTTGGGGCAGGGGCGGGCACTGAAGCTTTCTTT
j_gene: TRBJ1-1
v_gene: TRBV4-2
abundance: many
d_gene: NA

CDR3aa: CSGGVNEKLFF
CDR3nt: TGCAGCGGGGGGGTTAATGAAAAACTGTTTTTT
j_gene: TRBJ1-4
v_gene: TRBV29-1
abundance: few
d_gene: NA

CDR3aa: CASSQDPRGAGETQYF
CDR3nt: TGTGCCAGCAGCCAAGATCCCAGAGGGGCCGGAGAGACCCAGTACTTC
j_gene: TRBJ2-5
v_gene: TRBV4-2
abundance: NA
d_gene: NA

CDR3aa: CASRLGQGAYGYTF
CDR3nt: TGTGCCAGCAGGCTGGGACAGGGGGCTTATGGCTACACCTTC
j_gene: TRBJ1-2
v_gene: TRBV6-1
abundance: NA
d_gene: TRBD1

CDR3aa: CASSQDWTKGDTQYF
CDR3nt: TGCGCCAGCAGCCAAGATTGGACTAAGGGAGATACGCAGTATTTT
j_gene: TRBJ2-3
v_gene: TRBV4-3
abundance: few
d_gene: NA

CDR3aa: CASSQDYSSRTYEQYF
CDR3nt: TGCGCCAGCAGCCAAGATTATTCCAGTCGGACCTACGAGCAGTACTTC
j_gene: TRBJ2-7
v_gene: TRBV4-3
abundance: few
d_gene: NA

CDR3aa: CASRTGRSTEAFF
CDR3nt: TGTGCCAGCAGGACGGGGAGGAGCACTGAAGCTTTCTTT
j_gene: TRBJ1-1
v_gene: TRBV7-9
abundance: NA
d_gene: NA

CDR3aa: CASSRDEQFF
CDR3nt: TGCGCCAGCAGTAGAGATGAGCAGTTCTTC
j_gene: TRBJ2-1
v_gene: TRBV10-2
abundance: NA
d_gene: NA

CDR3aa: CASSQEKGSPYNSPLHF
CDR3nt: TGCGCCAGCAGCCAAGAGAAGGGGAGCCCCTATAATTCACCCCTCCACTTT
j_gene: TRBJ1-6
v_gene: TRBV4-3
abundance: few
d_gene: NA

CDR3aa: CASSSIRGGSYNEQFF
CDR3nt: TGTGCCAGCAGCTCCATCCGGGGGGGATCCTACAATGAGCAGTTCTTC
j_gene: TRBJ2-1
v_gene: TRBV7-9
abundance: few
d_gene: TRBD2

CDR3aa: CSVVRLAGEYEQYF
CDR3nt: TGCAGCGTTGTGAGGCTAGCGGGGGAGTACGAGCAGTACTTC
j_gene: TRBJ2-7
v_gene: TRBV29-1
abundance: few
d_gene: TRBD2

CDR3aa: CASNSGQLRNQYF
CDR3nt: TGTGCCAGCAATTCGGGACAGCTGCGTAACCAGTACTTC
j_gene: TRBJ2-7
v_gene: TRBV28
abundance: NA
d_gene: TRBD1

CDR3aa: CASSAGEGDTEAFF
CDR3nt: TGTGCCAGCAGCGCCGGAGAAGGGGACACTGAAGCTTTCTTT
j_gene: TRBJ1-1
v_gene: TRBV21-1
abundance: NA
d_gene: NA